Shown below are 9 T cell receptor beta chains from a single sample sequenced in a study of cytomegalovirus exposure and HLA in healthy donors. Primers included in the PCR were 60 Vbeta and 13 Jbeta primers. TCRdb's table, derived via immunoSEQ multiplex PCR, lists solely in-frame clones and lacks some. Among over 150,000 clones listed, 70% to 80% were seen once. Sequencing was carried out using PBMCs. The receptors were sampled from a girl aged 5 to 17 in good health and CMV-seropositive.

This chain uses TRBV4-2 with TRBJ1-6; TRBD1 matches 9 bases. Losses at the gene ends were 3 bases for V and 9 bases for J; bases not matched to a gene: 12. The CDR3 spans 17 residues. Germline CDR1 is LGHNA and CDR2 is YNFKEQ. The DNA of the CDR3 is TGTGCCAGCAGCCAGGAGGGCTCGACAGGGGGTGGTTCACCCCTCCACTTT. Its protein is CASSQEGSTGGGSPLHF.

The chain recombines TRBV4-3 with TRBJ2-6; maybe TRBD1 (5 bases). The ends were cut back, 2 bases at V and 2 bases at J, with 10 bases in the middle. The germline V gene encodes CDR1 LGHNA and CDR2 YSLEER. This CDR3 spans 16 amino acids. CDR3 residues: CASSQSQGTGANVLTF. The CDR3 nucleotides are TGCGCCAGCAGCCAATCCCAGGGCACTGGGGCCAACGTCCTGACTTTC.

The CDR3 sequence: CASSQEGTGGYYEQYF. CDR3 DNA: TGTGCCAGCAGCCAAGAGGGGACGGGGGGGTACTACGAGCAGTACTTC. The rearrangement uses TRBV4-2 and TRBJ2-7, with 8 bases lining up with TRBD2. The CDR3 length is 16 residues. Germline CDR1 and CDR2: LGHNA and YNFKEQ. V lost 0 bases to trimming and J lost 3 bases; unmatched junction nucleotides: 7.

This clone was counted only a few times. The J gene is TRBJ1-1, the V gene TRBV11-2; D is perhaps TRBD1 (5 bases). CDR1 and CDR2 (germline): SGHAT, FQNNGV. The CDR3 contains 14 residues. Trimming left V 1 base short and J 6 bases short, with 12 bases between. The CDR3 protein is CASSLVKGLAEAFF. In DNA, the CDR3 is TGTGCCAGCAGCTTAGTAAAGGGGTTAGCTGAAGCTTTCTTT.

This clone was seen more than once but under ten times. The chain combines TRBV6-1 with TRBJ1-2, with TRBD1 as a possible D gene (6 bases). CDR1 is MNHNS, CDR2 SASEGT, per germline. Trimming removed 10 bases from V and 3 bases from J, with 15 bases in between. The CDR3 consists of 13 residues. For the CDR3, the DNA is TGTGCCATCGCATCGGACAGTCACTATGGCTACACCTTC. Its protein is CAIASDSHYGYTF.

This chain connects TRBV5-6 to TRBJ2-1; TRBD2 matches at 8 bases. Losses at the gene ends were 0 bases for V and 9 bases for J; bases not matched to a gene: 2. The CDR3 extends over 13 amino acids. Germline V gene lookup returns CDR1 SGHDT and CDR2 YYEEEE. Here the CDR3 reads CASSLGLAGEQFF. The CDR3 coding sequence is TGTGCCAGCAGCTTGGGGCTAGCGGGTGAGCAGTTCTTC.

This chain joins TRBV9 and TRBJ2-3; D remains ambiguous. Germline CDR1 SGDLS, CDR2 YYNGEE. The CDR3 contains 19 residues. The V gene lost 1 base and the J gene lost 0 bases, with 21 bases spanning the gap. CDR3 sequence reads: CASSVLPTLLASSTDTQYF. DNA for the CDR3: TGTGCCAGCAGCGTACTCCCCACACTTTTAGCCTCTAGCACAGATACGCAGTATTTT.

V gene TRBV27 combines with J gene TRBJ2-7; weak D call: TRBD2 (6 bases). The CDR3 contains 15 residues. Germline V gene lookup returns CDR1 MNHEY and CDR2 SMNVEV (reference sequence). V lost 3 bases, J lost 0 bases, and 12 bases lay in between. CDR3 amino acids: CASSFDGTRSYEQYF. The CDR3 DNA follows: TGTGCCAGCAGTTTTGATGGGACTCGCTCCTACGAGCAGTACTTC.

Here the CDR3 DNA reads TGTGCCAGCAGCTTATCTAGCGGGGGGGCCGGGGAGCTGTTTTTT. Translated: CASSLSSGGAGELFF. The chain links TRBV7-2 to TRBJ2-2; TRBD2 agrees at 12 bases. The CDR3 sequence is 15 residues long. The trim removed 2 bases at V and 6 bases at J, leaving 1 base unmatched. Germline CDR1 SGHTA, CDR2 FQGNSA.